Listed below are T cell receptor beta chains from one sample, sequenced in a study of T cells after yellow fever vaccination. Each CDR3 protein is one row after TCRdb ran MiXCR on the 5' RACE reads. The sample shows under 400,000 distinct CDR3 sequences, roughly 11% of them seen only once. This sample comprised PBMCs, obtained on the day of the first yellow fever vaccination. These receptors were collected from a man aged 18 to 35 who received the YFV17D yellow fever vaccine. CDR3s include the opening cysteine and the closing phenylalanine or tryptophan. A D gene is named only where the DNA matches it firmly. Clone size, where shown, is once, few, many, or a class for clones that have expanded.

D gene	J gene	clone size	V gene	CDR3 protein	CDR3 DNA
NA	TRBJ1-1	few	TRBV29-1	CSVREGTEAFF	TGCAGCGTTCGGGAAGGCACTGAAGCTTTCTTT
NA	TRBJ2-5	few	TRBV4-1	CASSKGRQRGETQYF	TGCGCCAGCAGCAAAGGAAGACAGCGCGGGGAGACCCAGTACTTC
NA	TRBJ2-3	few	TRBV5-1	CASSLWQDMRDTQYF	TGCGCCAGCAGCTTGTGGCAGGATATGAGGGATACGCAGTATTTT
NA	TRBJ1-1	few	TRBV30	CAWSKGFMNTEAFF	TGTGCCTGGAGCAAAGGCTTCATGAACACTGAAGCTTTCTTT
NA	TRBJ2-3	few	TRBV5-6	CASSWQSTDTQYF	TGTGCCAGCAGCTGGCAATCCACAGATACGCAGTATTTT
NA	TRBJ2-3	NA	TRBV7-2	CASSPALVYADTQYF	TGTGCCAGCAGCCCAGCTCTCGTGTATGCAGATACGCAGTATTTT
NA	TRBJ1-5	NA	TRBV6-2/TRBV6-3	CATSQGLFGNQPQHF	TGTGCCACCTCACAGGGACTTTTCGGCAATCAGCCCCAGCATTTT
TRBD2	TRBJ2-5	few	TRBV5-4	CASSSTIAGGQETQYF	TGTGCCAGCAGCTCCACAATAGCGGGGGGACAAGAGACCCAGTACTTC
NA	TRBJ1-1	NA	TRBV4-3	CASSQVPGNTEAFF	TGCGCCAGCAGCCAAGTCCCAGGGAACACTGAAGCTTTCTTT
NA	TRBJ1-4	NA	TRBV20-1	CSATGDEKLFF	TGCAGTGCTACCGGGGATGAAAAACTGTTTTTT
NA	TRBJ1-2	NA	TRBV2	CASSEVGTRVPYGYTF	TGTGCCAGCAGTGAAGTCGGGACACGGGTTCCCTATGGCTACACCTTC
TRBD1	TRBJ2-5	few	TRBV29-1	CSTPGQGTEETQYF	TGCAGCACACCGGGACAGGGAACCGAAGAGACCCAGTACTTC
NA	TRBJ2-2	few	TRBV4-2	CASSQYGAMSTGELFF	TGTGCCAGCAGCCAATACGGGGCGATGAGCACCGGGGAGCTGTTTTTT
NA	TRBJ1-5	many	TRBV9	CASSVALSPVNQPQHF	TGTGCCAGCAGCGTAGCTCTCAGCCCAGTCAATCAGCCCCAGCATTTT
NA	TRBJ1-5	few	TRBV18	CASSQEGGASSNQPQHF	TGTGCCAGCTCACAAGAGGGGGGGGCCAGTAGCAATCAGCCCCAGCATTTT
NA	TRBJ1-5	many	TRBV10-3	CAIRQGPNQPQHF	TGTGCCATCAGACAGGGCCCTAATCAGCCCCAGCATTTT
NA	TRBJ1-4	NA	TRBV18	CASSSPSEKLFF	TGTGCCAGCTCATCCCCAAGCGAAAAACTGTTTTTT
NA	TRBJ1-5	few	TRBV6-1	CASSVPQPPLAANQPQHF	TGTGCCAGCAGTGTGCCCCAACCTCCACTAGCGGCAAATCAGCCCCAGCATTTT
TRBD2	TRBJ2-3	few	TRBV10-2	CASSRGGGDTQYF	TGCGCCAGCAGTCGGGGGGGCGGAGATACGCAGTATTTT
TRBD1	TRBJ1-2	few	TRBV4-1	CASSPQGDYYGYTF	TGCGCCAGCAGCCCACAGGGGGACTACTATGGCTACACCTTC
TRBD1	TRBJ2-7	few	TRBV7-2	CASSLVDRGIEEQYF	TGTGCCAGCAGCTTAGTAGACAGGGGTATCGAAGAGCAGTACTTC
NA	TRBJ2-1	NA	TRBV23-1	CASLPLPEQFF	TGCGCCAGCCTCCCCCTGCCAGAGCAGTTCTTC
NA	TRBJ2-5	NA	TRBV11-2	CASSRAPTGLGETQYF	TGTGCCAGCAGCCGGGCTCCCACGGGGTTGGGAGAGACCCAGTACTTC